This entry describes one T cell receptor beta chain. The sample comes from a study of blood T cell repertoires in COVID-19. Across the whole study: Sources were T cells, B-cell-depleted T cells, or PBMCs; the material itself was cDNA or gDNA.

V was pared by 2 bases and J by 2 bases, with 13 bases between. The V gene's germline CDR1 is MNHEY and CDR2 SMNVEV (reference sequence). The length of the CDR3 is 15 residues. During active infection, Seattle patients enrolled and were then monitored through disease. Authors' processing steps: Researchers report that nucleated cell counts were estimated from reference gene primer amplification. Some clones are missing from TCRdb's copy, which holds only in-frame ones; the method was immunoSEQ multiplex PCR. That table is the source of V, J and clone size, and D and trimming were worked out from the DNA. The sample has roughly 130,000 clones, 84% seen once.

This receptor was obtained from a man aged 25-40 years with COVID-19, enrolled during active disease. Sequenced sample: peripheral blood. This chain joins TRBV27 and TRBJ2-7, with D tentatively TRBD2 (6 bases). The CDR3 sequence is CASSLRGGGTYEQYF. The CDR3 DNA follows: TGTGCCAGCAGTTTAAGGGGAGGAGGGACCTACGAGCAGTACTTC.